This TCR beta chain was captured by sequencing in a study of graft-versus-host responses after intestinal transplantation. Study-level findings and limits: The highest levels of circulating GvH clones went along with early declines in HvG clones after transplant.

After removal of 2 bases from V and 2 bases from J, the junction contained 10 bases not matched to a gene. Germline values: CDR1 MDHEN, CDR2 SYDVKM. The CDR3 sequence is 17 residues long. The protocol was immunoSEQ multiplex PCR, while the TCRdb copy is restricted to in-frame clones and leaves out a portion. The sample lists approximately 33,000 clones; around 83% were seen once. On this clone itself: Antigen unknown.

Sequencing was performed on unstimulated CD8+ T cells sorted from spleen or lymph node cells, taken before intestinal transplant. The V call is TRBV28, the J call TRBJ2-3, with 7 bases aligning to TRBD2. The receptor was derived from a human donor who received an intestinal transplant. CDR3: CASSLQPRDYHTDTQYF. For the CDR3, the DNA is TGTGCCAGCAGTTTACAGCCCAGGGACTACCACACAGATACGCAGTATTTT.